Listed here is a single T cell receptor beta chain. Its antigen is currently unknown. The sample comes from a study of Ad26.COV2.S vaccination and SARS-CoV-2 variants. General observations from the study: The authors reported substantial breadth in spike-specific CD8+ and CD4+ T cell responses after vaccination.

TCRdb keeps only in-frame clones here, not all; method: immunoSEQ multiplex PCR. The sample shows some 480,000 clones, roughly 85% of them seen only once. Stated treatment: about 20 received Ad26.COV2.S at low or high dose, single or two shots; 5 received placebo; per-sample allocation not given. Sampling was done on day 63 after the first vaccine or placebo injection. The junction had 4 bases not matched to a gene; V was cut back by 6 bases and J by 1 base. Looked up from germline, CDR1 is SQVTM and CDR2 is ANQGSEA. The CDR3 loop spans 13 amino acids. This receptor was taken from a person aged 18 to 59 who received the Ad26.COV2.S COVID-19 vaccine or a placebo. J is TRBJ2-7 and V is TRBV29-1; 9 bases match TRBD2. The starting material was peripheral blood, obtained in a trial of Ad26.COV2.S vaccine versus placebo. The CDR3 protein is CSVDSGSSYEQYF. The CDR3 nucleotides are TGCAGCGTCGATAGCGGGAGTTCCTACGAGCAGTACTTC.